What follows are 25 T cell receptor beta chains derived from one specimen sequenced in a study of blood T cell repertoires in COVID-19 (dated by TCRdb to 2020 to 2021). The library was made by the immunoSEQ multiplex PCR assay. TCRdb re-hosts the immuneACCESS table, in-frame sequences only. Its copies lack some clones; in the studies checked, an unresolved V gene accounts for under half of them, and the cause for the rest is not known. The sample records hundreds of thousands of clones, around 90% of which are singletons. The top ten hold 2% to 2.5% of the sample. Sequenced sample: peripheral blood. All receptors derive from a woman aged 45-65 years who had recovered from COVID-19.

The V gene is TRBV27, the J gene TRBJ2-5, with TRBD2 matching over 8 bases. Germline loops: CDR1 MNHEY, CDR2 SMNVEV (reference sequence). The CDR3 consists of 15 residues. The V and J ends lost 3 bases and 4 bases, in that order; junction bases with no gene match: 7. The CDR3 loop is CASSFSHLAGETQYF. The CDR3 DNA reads TGTGCCAGCAGTTTCTCCCACCTAGCGGGAGAGACCCAGTACTTC.

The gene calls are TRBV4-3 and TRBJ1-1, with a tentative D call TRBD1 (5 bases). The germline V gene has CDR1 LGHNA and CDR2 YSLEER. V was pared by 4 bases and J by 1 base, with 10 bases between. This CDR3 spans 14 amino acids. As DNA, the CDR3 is TGCGCCAGCAGCCCCGGGACTTCGAACACTGAAGCTTTCTTT. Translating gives CASSPGTSNTEAFF.

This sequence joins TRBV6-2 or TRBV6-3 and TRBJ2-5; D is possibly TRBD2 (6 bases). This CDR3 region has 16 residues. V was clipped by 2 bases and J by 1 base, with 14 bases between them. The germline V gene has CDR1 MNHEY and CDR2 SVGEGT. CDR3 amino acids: CASSYGVAAFQETQYF. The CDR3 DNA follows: TGTGCCAGCAGTTACGGGGTAGCGGCTTTCCAAGAGACCCAGTACTTC.

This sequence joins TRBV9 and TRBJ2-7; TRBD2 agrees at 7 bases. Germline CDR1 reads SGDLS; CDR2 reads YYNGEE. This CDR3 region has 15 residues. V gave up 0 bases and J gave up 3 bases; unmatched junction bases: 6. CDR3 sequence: CASSVGAGDYYEQYF. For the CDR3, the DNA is TGTGCCAGCAGCGTAGGTGCGGGAGATTACTACGAGCAGTACTTC. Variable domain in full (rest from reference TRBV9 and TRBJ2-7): DSGVTQTPKHLITATGQRVTLRCSPRSGDLSVYWYQQSLDQGLQFLIQYYNGEERAKGNILERFSAQQFPDLHSELNLSSLELGDSALYFCASSVGAGDYYEQYFGPGTRLTVT.

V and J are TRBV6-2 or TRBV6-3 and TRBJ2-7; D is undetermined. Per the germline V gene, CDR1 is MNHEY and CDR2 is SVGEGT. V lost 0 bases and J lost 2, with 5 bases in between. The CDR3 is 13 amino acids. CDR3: CASSYSTAYEQYF. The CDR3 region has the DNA TGTGCCAGCAGTTACTCTACAGCCTACGAGCAGTACTTC.

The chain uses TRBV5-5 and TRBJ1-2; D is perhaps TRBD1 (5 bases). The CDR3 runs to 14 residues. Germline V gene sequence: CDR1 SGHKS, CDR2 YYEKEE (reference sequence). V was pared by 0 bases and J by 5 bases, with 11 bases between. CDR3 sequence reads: CASSLEGVGYGYTF. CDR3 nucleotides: TGTGCCAGCAGCTTGGAAGGGGTCGGGTATGGCTACACCTTC. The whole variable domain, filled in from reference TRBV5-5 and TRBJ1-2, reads DAGVTQSPTHLIKTRGQQVTLRCSPISGHKSVSWYQQVLGQGPQFIFQYYEKEERGRGNFPDRFSARQFPNYSSELNVNALLLGDSALYLCASSLEGVGYGYTFGSGTRLTVV.

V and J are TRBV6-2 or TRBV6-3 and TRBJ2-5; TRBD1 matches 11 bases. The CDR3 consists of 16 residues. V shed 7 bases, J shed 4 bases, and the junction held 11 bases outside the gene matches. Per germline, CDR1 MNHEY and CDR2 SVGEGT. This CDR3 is CASTSSRTGGRETQYF. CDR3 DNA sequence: TGTGCCAGCACTTCCTCCAGGACAGGGGGCCGAGAGACCCAGTACTTC.

This CDR3 reads CASSSVFSANYGYTF. Written as DNA, the CDR3 is TGTGCCAGCAGTTCCGTTTTCTCAGCTAACTATGGCTACACCTTC. The chain couples TRBV27 to TRBJ1-2; D gene uncertain. The CDR3 is made up of 15 amino acids. Germline V lookup: CDR1 MNHEY, CDR2 SMNVEV (reference sequence). V lost 4 bases to trimming and J lost 0 bases, with 12 bases between them.

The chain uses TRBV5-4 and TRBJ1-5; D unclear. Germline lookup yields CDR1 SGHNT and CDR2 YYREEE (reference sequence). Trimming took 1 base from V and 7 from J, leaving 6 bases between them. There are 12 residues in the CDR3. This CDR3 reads CASSLFGQPQHF. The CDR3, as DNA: TGTGCCAGCAGCTTGTTCGGGCAGCCCCAGCATTTT. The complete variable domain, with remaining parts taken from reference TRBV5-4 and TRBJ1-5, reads ETGVTQSPTHLIKTRGQQVTLRCSSQSGHNTVSWYQQALGQGPQFIFQYYREEENGRGNFPPRFSGLQFPNYSSELNVNALELDDSALYLCASSLFGQPQHFGDGTRLSIL.

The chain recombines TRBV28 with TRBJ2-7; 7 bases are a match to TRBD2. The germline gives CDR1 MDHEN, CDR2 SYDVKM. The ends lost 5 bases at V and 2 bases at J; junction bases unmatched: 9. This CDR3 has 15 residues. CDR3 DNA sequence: TGTGCCAGCAGTGTACCCCCGGGACTACCCTACGAGCAGTACTTC. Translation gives CASSVPPGLPYEQYF.

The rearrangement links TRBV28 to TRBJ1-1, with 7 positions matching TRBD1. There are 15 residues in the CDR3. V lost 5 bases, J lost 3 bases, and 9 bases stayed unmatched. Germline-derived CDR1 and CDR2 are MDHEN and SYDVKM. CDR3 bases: TGTGCCAGCAGTCGCCCGGACAGGTGGGACACTGAAGCTTTCTTT. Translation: CASSRPDRWDTEAFF. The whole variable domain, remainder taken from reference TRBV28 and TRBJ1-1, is DVKVTQSSRYLVKRTGEKVFLECVQDMDHENMFWYRQDPGLGLRLIYFSYDVKMKEKGDIPEGYSVSREKKERFSLILESASTNQTSMYLCASSRPDRWDTEAFFGQGTRLTVV.

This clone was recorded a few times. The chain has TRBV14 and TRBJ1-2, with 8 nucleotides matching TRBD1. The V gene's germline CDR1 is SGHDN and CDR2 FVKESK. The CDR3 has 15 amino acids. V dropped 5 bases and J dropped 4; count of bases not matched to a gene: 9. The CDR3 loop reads CASSSGQGRSYGYTF. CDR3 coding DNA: TGTGCCAGCAGCTCCGGACAGGGCCGTTCCTATGGCTACACCTTC.

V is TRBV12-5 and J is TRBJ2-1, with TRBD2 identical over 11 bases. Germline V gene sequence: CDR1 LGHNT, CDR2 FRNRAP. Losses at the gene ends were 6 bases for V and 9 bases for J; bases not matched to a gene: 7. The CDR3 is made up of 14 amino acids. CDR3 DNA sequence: TGTGCTAGTGGGCCAGGGCTAGCGGGGGGTGAGCAGTTCTTC. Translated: CASGPGLAGGEQFF.

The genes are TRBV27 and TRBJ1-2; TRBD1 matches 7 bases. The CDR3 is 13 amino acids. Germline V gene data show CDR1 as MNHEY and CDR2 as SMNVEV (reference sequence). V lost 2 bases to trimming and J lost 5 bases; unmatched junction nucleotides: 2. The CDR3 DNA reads TGTGCCAGCAGTTTAAGGACAGGTTATGGCTACACCTTC. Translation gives CASSLRTGYGYTF.

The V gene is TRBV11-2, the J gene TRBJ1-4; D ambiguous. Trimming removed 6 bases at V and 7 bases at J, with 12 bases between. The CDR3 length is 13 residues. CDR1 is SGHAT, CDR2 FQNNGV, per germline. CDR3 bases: TGTGCCAGCAGTCGACAAGTCGCTGAAAAACTGTTTTTT. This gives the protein CASSRQVAEKLFF.

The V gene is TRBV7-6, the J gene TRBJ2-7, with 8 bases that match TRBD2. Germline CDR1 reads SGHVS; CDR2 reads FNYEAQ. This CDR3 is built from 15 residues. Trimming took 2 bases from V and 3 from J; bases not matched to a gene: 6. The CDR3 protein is CASSLSVAGYYEQYF. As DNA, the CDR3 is TGTGCCAGCAGCTTATCAGTAGCGGGGTACTACGAGCAGTACTTC.

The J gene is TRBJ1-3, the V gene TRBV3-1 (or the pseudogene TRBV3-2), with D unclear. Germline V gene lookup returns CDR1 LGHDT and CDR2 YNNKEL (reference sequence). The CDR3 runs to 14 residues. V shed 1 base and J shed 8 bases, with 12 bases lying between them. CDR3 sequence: CASSQVGPRDTIYF. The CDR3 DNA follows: TGTGCCAGCAGCCAAGTGGGCCCGAGGGACACCATATATTTT.

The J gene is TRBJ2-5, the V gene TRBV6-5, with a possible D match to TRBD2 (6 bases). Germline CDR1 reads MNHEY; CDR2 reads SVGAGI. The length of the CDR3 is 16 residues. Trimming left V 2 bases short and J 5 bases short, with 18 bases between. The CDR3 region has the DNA TGTGCCAGCAGTTACAAGGGACTGTCAAACGCGGAGACCCAGTACTTC. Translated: CASSYKGLSNAETQYF.

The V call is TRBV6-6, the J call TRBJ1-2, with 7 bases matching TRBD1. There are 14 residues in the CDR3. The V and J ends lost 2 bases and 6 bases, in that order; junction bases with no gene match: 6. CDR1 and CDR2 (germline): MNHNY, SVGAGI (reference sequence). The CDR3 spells CASSYPQGENGYTF. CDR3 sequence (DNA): TGTGCCAGCAGTTACCCTCAGGGGGAGAATGGCTACACCTTC.

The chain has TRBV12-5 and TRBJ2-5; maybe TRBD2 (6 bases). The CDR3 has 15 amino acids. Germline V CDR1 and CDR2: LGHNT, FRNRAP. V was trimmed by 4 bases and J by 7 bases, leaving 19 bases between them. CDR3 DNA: TGTGCTAGTGGTTACGGCGGGGCCAAAGGCGGGACCCAGTACTTC. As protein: CASGYGGAKGGTQYF.

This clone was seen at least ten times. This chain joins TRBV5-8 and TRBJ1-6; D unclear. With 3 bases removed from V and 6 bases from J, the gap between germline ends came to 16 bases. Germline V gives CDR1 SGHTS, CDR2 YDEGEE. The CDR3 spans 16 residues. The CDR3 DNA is TGTGCCAGCAGCTACCCCGGGAATTTAGTTAATTCACCCCTCCACTTT. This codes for CASSYPGNLVNSPLHF.

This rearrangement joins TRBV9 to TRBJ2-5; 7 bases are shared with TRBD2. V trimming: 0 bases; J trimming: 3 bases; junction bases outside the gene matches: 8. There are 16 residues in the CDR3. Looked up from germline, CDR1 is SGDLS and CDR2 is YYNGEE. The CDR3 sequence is CASSVGGGGGEETQYF. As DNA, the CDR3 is TGTGCCAGCAGCGTAGGAGGCGGGGGAGGGGAAGAGACCCAGTACTTC.

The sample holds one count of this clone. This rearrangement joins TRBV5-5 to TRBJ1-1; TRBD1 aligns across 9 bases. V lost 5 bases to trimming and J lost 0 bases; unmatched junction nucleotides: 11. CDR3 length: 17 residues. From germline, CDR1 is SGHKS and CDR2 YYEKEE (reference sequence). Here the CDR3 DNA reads TGTGCCAGCAGGCGGGGACAGGGCACTCTACTGAACACTGAAGCTTTCTTT. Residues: CASRRGQGTLLNTEAFF.

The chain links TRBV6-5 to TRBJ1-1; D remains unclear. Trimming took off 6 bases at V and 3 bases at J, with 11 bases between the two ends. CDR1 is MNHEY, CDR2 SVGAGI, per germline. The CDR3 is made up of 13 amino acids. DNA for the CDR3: TGTGCCAGCAGCATCAACCGGGACACTGAAGCTTTCTTT. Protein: CASSINRDTEAFF.

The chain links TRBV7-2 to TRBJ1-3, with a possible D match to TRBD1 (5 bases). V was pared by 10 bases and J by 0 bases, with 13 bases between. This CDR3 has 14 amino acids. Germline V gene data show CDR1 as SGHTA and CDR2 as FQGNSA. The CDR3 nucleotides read TGTGCCACCAGGCCGGGGGGCTCTGGAAACACCATATATTTT. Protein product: CATRPGGSGNTIYF.